The clone carrying this T cell receptor beta chain was observed at least ten times. The data originate from a study of CD4 and CD8 cells across lung adenocarcinoma regions. The patients had localized lung adenocarcinoma, a non-small cell subtype. The junction had 3 bases not matched to a gene; V was cut back by 5 bases and J by 12 bases. Germline V gene lookup returns CDR1 SGHTA and CDR2 FQGNSA. The CDR3 has 11 residues. One entry per CDR3 protein, called by TCRdb with MiXCR from the PCR reads. This sample has about 25,000 distinct CDR3 sequences; 50% to 55% occur once, and the top ten carry over 35%.

The sequence was collected from a male donor with lung adenocarcinoma. The CD4 and CD8 labels of this study may be unreliable. The sample taken for sequencing was CD8+ T cells from the center of a lung tumor. The chain recombines TRBV7-2 with TRBJ2-1, with 8 bases matching TRBD1. In nucleotides, the CDR3 is TGTGCCAGCAGCGCCGGGACAGGGCAGTTCTTC. Translating it yields CASSAGTGQFF.